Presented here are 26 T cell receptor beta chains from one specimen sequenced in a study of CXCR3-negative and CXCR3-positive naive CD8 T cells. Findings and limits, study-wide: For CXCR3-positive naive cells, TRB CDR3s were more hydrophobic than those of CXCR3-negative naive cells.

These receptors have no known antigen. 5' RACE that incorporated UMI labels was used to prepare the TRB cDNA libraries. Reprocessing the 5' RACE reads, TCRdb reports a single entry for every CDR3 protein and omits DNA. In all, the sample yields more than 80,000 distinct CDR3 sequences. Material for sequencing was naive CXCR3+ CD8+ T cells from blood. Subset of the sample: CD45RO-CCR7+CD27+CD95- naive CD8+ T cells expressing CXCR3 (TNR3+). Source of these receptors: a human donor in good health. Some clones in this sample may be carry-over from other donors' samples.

CDR3 region: CASSPTGQPYEQYF. The gene calls are TRBV27 and TRBJ2-7; the TCRdb call, TRBD1, lacks DNA for checking. Germline lookup yields CDR1 MNHEY and CDR2 SMNVEV (reference sequence). There are 14 residues in the CDR3.

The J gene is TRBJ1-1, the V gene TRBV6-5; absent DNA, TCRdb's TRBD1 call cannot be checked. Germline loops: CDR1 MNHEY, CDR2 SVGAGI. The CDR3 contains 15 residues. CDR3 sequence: CASSYSKGAYTEAFF.

The CDR3 loop reads CSARDLLAGTSYNEQFF. The chain couples TRBV20-1 to TRBJ2-1. CDR1 and CDR2 (germline): DFQATT, SNEGSKA (reference sequence). This CDR3 is built from 17 residues.

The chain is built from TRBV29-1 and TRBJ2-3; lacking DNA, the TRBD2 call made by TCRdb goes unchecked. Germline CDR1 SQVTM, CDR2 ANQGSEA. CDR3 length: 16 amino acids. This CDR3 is CSVEAGLAGATDTQYF.

The CDR3 spells CASSPNDRGPNEKLFF. The genes are TRBV6-6 and TRBJ1-4; TCRdb picks TRBD1, but there is no DNA to check that call. Germline CDR1 and CDR2: MNHNY and SVGAGI (reference sequence). The CDR3 runs 16 residues.

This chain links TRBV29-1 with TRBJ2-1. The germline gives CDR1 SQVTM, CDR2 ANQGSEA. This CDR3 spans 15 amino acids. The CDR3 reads CSVVGTEPSYNEQFF.

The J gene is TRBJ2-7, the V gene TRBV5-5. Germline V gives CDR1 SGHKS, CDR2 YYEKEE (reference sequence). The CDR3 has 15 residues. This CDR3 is CASSLVGGRPYEQYF.

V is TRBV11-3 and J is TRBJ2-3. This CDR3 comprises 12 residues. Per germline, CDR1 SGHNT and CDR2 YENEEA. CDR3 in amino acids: CASSSFLDTQYF.

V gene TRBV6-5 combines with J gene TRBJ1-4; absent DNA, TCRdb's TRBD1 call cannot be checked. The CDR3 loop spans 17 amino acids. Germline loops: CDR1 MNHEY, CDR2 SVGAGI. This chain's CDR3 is CASSYELYGGAGEKLFF.

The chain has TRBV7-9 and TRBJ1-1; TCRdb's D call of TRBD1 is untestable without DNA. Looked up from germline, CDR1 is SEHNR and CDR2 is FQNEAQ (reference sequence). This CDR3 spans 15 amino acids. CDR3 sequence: CASSPKDGAYTEAFF.

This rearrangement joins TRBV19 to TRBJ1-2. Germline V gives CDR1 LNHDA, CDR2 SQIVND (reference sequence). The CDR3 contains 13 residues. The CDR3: CASKADNNYGYTF.

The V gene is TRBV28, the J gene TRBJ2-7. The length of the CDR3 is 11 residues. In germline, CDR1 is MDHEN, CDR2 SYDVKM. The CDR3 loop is CASPWADEQYF.

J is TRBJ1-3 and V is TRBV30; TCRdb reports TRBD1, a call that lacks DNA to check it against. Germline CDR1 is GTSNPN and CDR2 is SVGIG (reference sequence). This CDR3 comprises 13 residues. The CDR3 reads CAQTGTDGNTIYF. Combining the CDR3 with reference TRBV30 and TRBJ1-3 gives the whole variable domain SQTIHQWPATLVQPVGSPLSLECTVEGTSNPNLYWYRQAAGRGLQLLFYSVGIGQISSEVPQNLSASRPQDRQFILSSKKLLLSDSGFYLCAQTGTDGNTIYFGEGSWLTVV.

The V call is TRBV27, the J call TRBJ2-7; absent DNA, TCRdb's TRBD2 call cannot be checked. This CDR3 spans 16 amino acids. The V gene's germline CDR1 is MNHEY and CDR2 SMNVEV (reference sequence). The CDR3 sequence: CASTFSGTSGIYEQYF.

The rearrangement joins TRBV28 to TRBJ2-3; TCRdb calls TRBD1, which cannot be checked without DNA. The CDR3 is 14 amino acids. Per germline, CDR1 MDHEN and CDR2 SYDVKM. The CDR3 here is CASSLGRGRDTQYF.

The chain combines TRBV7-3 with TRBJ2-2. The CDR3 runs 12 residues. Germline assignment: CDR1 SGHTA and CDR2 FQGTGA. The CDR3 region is CASSSFAGELFF.

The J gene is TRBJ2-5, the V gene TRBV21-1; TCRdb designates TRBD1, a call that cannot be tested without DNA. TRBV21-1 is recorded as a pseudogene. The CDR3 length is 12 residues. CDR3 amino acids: CASSKGGETQYF.

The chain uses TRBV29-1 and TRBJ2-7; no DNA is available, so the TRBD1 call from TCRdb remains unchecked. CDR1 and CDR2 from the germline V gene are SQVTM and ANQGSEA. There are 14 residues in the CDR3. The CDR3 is CSVEVGTGPYEQYF.

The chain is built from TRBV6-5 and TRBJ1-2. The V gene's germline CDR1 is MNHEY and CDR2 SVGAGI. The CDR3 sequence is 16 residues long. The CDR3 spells CASSYSDSDPFYGYTF.

The CDR3 sequence: CSAGPGGYGYTF. The chain combines TRBV29-1 with TRBJ1-2; TCRdb's assignment of TRBD1 cannot be checked, as there is no DNA. Germline V gene data show CDR1 as SQVTM and CDR2 as ANQGSEA. This CDR3 spans 12 amino acids.

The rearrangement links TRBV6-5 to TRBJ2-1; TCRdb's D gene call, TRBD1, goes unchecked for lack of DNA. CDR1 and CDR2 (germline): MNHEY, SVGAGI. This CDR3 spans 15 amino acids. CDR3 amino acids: CASSKQGAGANEQFF.

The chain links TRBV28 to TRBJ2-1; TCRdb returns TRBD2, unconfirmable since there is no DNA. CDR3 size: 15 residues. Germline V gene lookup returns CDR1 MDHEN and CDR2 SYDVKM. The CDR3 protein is CTSSLLLAGVTEQFF.

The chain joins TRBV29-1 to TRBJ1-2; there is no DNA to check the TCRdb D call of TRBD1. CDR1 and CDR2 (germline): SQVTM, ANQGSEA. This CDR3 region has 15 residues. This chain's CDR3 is CSVEDRSRQNYGYTF.

The CDR3 reads CASSQDAPGGPGELFF. The chain joins TRBV4-3 to TRBJ2-2; as DNA is missing, the TRBD1 call by TCRdb cannot be tested. Germline-derived CDR1 and CDR2 are LGHNA and YSLEER. The CDR3 runs 16 residues.

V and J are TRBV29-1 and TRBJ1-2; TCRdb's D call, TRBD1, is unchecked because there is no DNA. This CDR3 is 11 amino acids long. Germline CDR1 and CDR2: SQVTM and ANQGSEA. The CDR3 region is CSVGTDYGYTF.

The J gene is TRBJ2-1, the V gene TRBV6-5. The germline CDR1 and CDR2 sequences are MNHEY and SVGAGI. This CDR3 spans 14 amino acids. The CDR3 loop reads CASSYHGRTNEQFF.